This passage covers 18 T cell receptor beta chains from one sample sequenced in a study of tumor-infiltrating lymphocytes in localized non-small cell lung cancer. Data came from immunoSEQ multiplex PCR; TCRdb stores just in-frame clones and leaves some out. The sample has about 24,000 clones, approximately 59% seen once. Material: lung tumor tissue. Source of these receptors: a human donor with non-small cell lung cancer.

This clone showed up just a few times. The chain is built from TRBV5-6 and TRBJ2-7, with D perhaps matching TRBD1 or TRBD2 (5 bases each). This CDR3 has 13 residues. Germline CDR1 reads SGHDT; CDR2 reads YYEEEE. V lost 3 bases and J lost 6, with 13 bases in between. This CDR3 reads CASSWGRGLEQYF. The CDR3, as DNA: TGTGCCAGCAGCTGGGGACGGGGCCTCGAGCAGTACTTC. Full variable domain (rest looked up from reference TRBV5-6 and TRBJ2-7): DAGVTQSPTHLIKTRGQQVTLRCSPKSGHDTVSWYQQALGQGPQFIFQYYEEEERQRGNFPDRFSGHQFPNYSSELNVNALLLGDSALYLCASSWGRGLEQYFGPGTRLTVT.

The chain uses TRBV7-2 and TRBJ1-2; D perhaps matches TRBD1 (6 bases). CDR3 length: 14 amino acids. Germline CDR1 reads SGHTA; CDR2 reads FQGNSA. V shed 1 base and J shed 4 bases, with 10 bases lying between them. The CDR3 sequence is CASSLGGHLYGYTF. The CDR3 DNA reads as TGTGCCAGCAGCTTAGGGGGACACCTCTATGGCTACACCTTC.

Details on this clone: Other DNA sequences from this sample encode an identical CDR3 as well. This chain uses TRBV6-1 with TRBJ1-5; no firm D call. V lost 3 bases to trimming and J lost 1 base, with 7 bases between them. Germline loops: CDR1 MNHNS, CDR2 SASEGT. The CDR3 length is 14 residues. CDR3 in DNA: TGTGCCAGCAGTGAGACGTCCAGCAATCAGCCCCAGCATTTT. As protein: CASSETSSNQPQHF.

This rearrangement joins TRBV28 to TRBJ2-1; 10 positions agree with TRBD2. V shed 6 bases and J 10 bases; nucleotides not matched to a gene: 9. CDR1 and CDR2 from the germline V gene are MDHEN and SYDVKM. This CDR3 spans 14 amino acids. The CDR3 region has the DNA TGTGCCAGCAGCAAAGCGGGAGGGCTTAAGGAGCAGTTCTTC. This translates into CASSKAGGLKEQFF.

This chain connects TRBV15 to TRBJ1-1, with no clear D. This CDR3 has 16 amino acids. The germline V gene encodes CDR1 LNHNV and CDR2 YYDKDF (reference sequence). V was trimmed by 0 bases and J by 7 bases, leaving 18 bases between them. CDR3 sequence: CATSRDGVRGRGEAFF. CDR3 DNA sequence: TGTGCCACCAGCAGAGATGGAGTCAGAGGGCGGGGTGAAGCTTTCTTT.

CDR3 residues: CASGLVLGQSNQPQHF. CDR3 DNA sequence: TGTGCTAGTGGTTTGGTACTCGGACAGTCAAATCAGCCCCAGCATTTT. The chain recombines TRBV12-5 with TRBJ1-5; tentative D call: TRBD1 (6 bases). Germline V gene lookup returns CDR1 LGHNT and CDR2 FRNRAP. The CDR3 is 16 amino acids. Trimming cost V 0 bases and J 4 bases, with 13 bases left between them.

In regard to this clone: Additional DNA sequences in this sample encode the identical CDR3. The chain couples TRBV6-5 to TRBJ1-5; D perhaps matches TRBD1 (6 bases). CDR1 MNHEY and CDR2 SVGAGI come from the germline V gene. The CDR3 is made up of 14 amino acids. V lost 5 bases, J lost 7 bases, and 15 bases lay in between. CDR3: CASSEQGGGQPQHF. As DNA, the CDR3 is TGTGCCAGCAGTGAACAGGGAGGGGGACAGCCCCAGCATTTT.

This clone was recorded only once. The chain is built from TRBV6-1 and TRBJ1-4; a possible D gene is TRBD1 (5 bases). Germline V CDR1 and CDR2: MNHNS, SASEGT. Trimming left V 3 bases short and J 1 base short, with 12 bases between. This CDR3 is built from 16 residues. CDR3 DNA sequence: TGTGCCAGCAGTGACGGCAGGGAGGGAACTAATGAAAAACTGTTTTTT. Protein sequence: CASSDGREGTNEKLFF.

The chain has TRBV5-6 and TRBJ2-3; D gene ambiguous. CDR1 is SGHDT and CDR2 is YYEEEE in the germline V gene. Trimming removed 3 bases at V and 7 bases at J, with 9 bases between. The CDR3 runs to 12 residues. Here the CDR3 reads CASSSAQNTQYF. CDR3 in DNA: TGTGCCAGCAGCTCAGCACAGAATACGCAGTATTTT.

The chain combines TRBV4-2 with TRBJ2-3; 8 bases agree with TRBD2. Germline V gives CDR1 LGHNA, CDR2 YNFKEQ. The CDR3 runs 15 residues. V trimming: 4 bases; J trimming: 4 bases; junction bases outside the gene matches: 7. CDR3 in DNA: TGTGCCAGCAGCCCGGGACTAGGTATAGCAGATACGCAGTATTTT. Amino acid sequence: CASSPGLGIADTQYF.

Concerning this clone: The same CDR3 can be traced to other DNA sequences in this sample. The J gene is TRBJ1-4, the V gene TRBV25-1; possible D gene TRBD1, 5 bases. This CDR3 is built from 15 residues. Germline V gene lookup returns CDR1 MGHDK and CDR2 SYGVNS. Between the trimmed V and J ends, which lost 2 bases and 10 bases, there was a span of 17 bases. The CDR3 is CASSERDVGVGKLFF. DNA of the CDR3: TGTGCCAGCAGTGAAAGGGACGTGGGAGTCGGAAAACTGTTTTTT.

The chain links TRBV5-1 to TRBJ2-7; 10 bases fit TRBD2. Per the germline V gene, CDR1 is SGHRS and CDR2 is YFSETQ. V lost 0 bases, J lost 5 bases, and 8 bases stayed unmatched. CDR3 length: 16 amino acids. The chain's CDR3 is CASSLEPSGSVHEQYF. As DNA, the CDR3 is TGCGCCAGCAGCTTGGAACCTAGCGGGAGCGTGCACGAGCAGTACTTC. The full variable domain, completed using reference TRBV5-1 and TRBJ2-7, is KAGVTQTPRYLIKTRGQQVTLSCSPISGHRSVSWYQQTPGQGLQFLFEYFSETQRNKGNFPGRFSGRQFSNSRSEMNVSTLELGDSALYLCASSLEPSGSVHEQYFGPGTRLTVT.

V usage is TRBV27 and J usage is TRBJ2-1; D remains ambiguous. The CDR3 has 16 amino acids. Per the germline V gene, CDR1 is MNHEY and CDR2 is SMNVEV (reference sequence). V lost 4 bases and J 0 bases, leaving 13 bases between the germline ends. The CDR3 DNA follows: TGTGCCAGCAGTTACCCGAGCGAGTACTCCTACAATGAGCAGTTCTTC. This gives the protein CASSYPSEYSYNEQFF.

This clone was detected a few times. The chain recombines TRBV5-1 with TRBJ1-1; D is possibly TRBD1 (6 bases). Germline V gene data show CDR1 as SGHRS and CDR2 as YFSETQ. Trimming left V 1 base short and J 2 bases short, with 15 bases between. The CDR3 covers 16 residues. The CDR3 loop reads CASSLRGTSANTEAFF. The CDR3 coding sequence is TGCGCCAGCAGCTTGAGGGGGACCTCTGCCAACACTGAAGCTTTCTTT.

The J gene is TRBJ1-5, the V gene TRBV2; D ambiguous. CDR3 length: 14 amino acids. Germline V gene lookup returns CDR1 SNHLY and CDR2 FYNNEI. The V gene lost 6 bases and the J gene lost 4 bases, with 13 bases spanning the gap. This chain's CDR3 is CASRENLGNQPQHF. The CDR3 nucleotides read TGTGCCAGCAGGGAAAATCTGGGTAATCAGCCCCAGCATTTT.

V usage is TRBV5-1 and J usage is TRBJ2-7, with a tentative D call TRBD1 (6 bases). V gave up 2 bases and J gave up 5 bases, with 11 bases separating them. This CDR3 spans 13 amino acids. The germline CDR1 and CDR2 sequences are SGHRS and YFSETQ. The CDR3 loop reads CASSFTGSNEQYF. In DNA, the CDR3 is TGCGCCAGCAGCTTTACAGGGTCTAACGAGCAGTACTTC.

V is TRBV27 and J is TRBJ2-1; D is possibly TRBD1 or TRBD2 (5 bases each). CDR3 length equals 14 residues. Trimming left V 5 bases short and J 5 bases short, with 13 bases between. Germline V gives CDR1 MNHEY, CDR2 SMNVEV (reference sequence). CDR3 protein: CASSPWDVNNEQFF. The DNA for the CDR3 is TGTGCCAGCAGTCCTTGGGACGTTAACAATGAGCAGTTCTTC.

This rearrangement joins TRBV10-3 to TRBJ2-7; D is possibly TRBD1 (6 bases). Trimming shortened V by 5 bases and J by 0 bases, and 14 bases separated the two germline ends. This CDR3 comprises 15 residues. Germline lookup yields CDR1 ENHRY and CDR2 SYGVKD. The CDR3 bases are TGTGCCATCAGTACCGGGGAGACAGGCTCCTACGAGCAGTACTTC. Its protein product is CAISTGETGSYEQYF.